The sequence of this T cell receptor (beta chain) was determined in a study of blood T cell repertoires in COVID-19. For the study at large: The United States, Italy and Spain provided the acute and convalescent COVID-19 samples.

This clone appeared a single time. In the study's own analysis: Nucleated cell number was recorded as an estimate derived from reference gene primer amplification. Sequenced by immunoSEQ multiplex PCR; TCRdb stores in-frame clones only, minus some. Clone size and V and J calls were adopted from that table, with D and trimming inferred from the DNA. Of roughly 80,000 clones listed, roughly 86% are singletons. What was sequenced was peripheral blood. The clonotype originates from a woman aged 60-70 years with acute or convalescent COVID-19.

CDR3: CASSIRQGANTIYF. The CDR3 coding sequence is TGTGCCAGCAGCATTCGACAGGGGGCGAACACCATATATTTT. This chain uses TRBV7-6 with TRBJ1-3; 10 bases align to TRBD1. CDR1 and CDR2 from the germline V gene are SGHVS and FNYEAQ. The V segment lost 5 bases and the J segment 7 bases; nucleotides outside the gene matches: 5. This CDR3 spans 14 amino acids.